One and the same sample provided the 5 T cell receptor beta chains below, sequenced in a study of blood T cell repertoires in COVID-19. The protocol was immunoSEQ multiplex PCR, while the TCRdb copy is restricted to in-frame clones and leaves out a portion. The sample includes about 360,000 clones, around nine tenths of them seen just once. Sequencing was done on a sample of peripheral blood. The source of these receptors is a human donor in a cohort sampled during active COVID-19.

V usage is TRBV9 and J usage is TRBJ2-1; TRBD2 agrees at 10 bases. CDR1 and CDR2 from the germline V gene are SGDLS and YYNGEE. The J segment lost 5 bases and the V segment lost 0 bases, leaving 8 bases of the junction unmatched. The CDR3 covers 17 residues. CDR3 sequence (DNA): TGTGCCAGCAGCGTAGATTTAGCGGGGGGCCGGGACAATGAGCAGTTCTTC. It is translated as CASSVDLAGGRDNEQFF.

This chain links TRBV6-5 with TRBJ2-7; TRBD1 agrees at 7 bases. V trimming: 2 bases; J trimming: 7 bases; junction bases outside the gene matches: 5. The CDR3 spans 13 residues. Germline CDR1 and CDR2: MNHEY and SVGAGI. CDR3 sequence: CASSYTRGLEQYF. The CDR3 coding sequence is TGTGCCAGCAGTTACACCAGGGGGTTAGAGCAGTACTTC.

V and J are TRBV28 and TRBJ1-1; 8 bases match TRBD1. Germline V gives CDR1 MDHEN, CDR2 SYDVKM. The CDR3 runs to 18 residues. The V and J ends lost 6 bases and 0 bases, in that order; junction bases with no gene match: 15. The CDR3 region is CASRISGGGLPMNTEAFF. CDR3 DNA: TGTGCCAGCAGGATATCAGGGGGCGGGCTTCCCATGAACACTGAAGCTTTCTTT.

The V call is TRBV10-3, the J call TRBJ2-1; TRBD2 matches 9 bases. The CDR3 covers 19 residues. Germline CDR1 reads ENHRY; CDR2 reads SYGVKD. The V gene end was trimmed by 0 bases and the J gene end by 2 bases; junction bases not matched to a gene: 11. The chain's CDR3 is CAISESKIWSSGTYNEQFF. CDR3 in DNA: TGTGCCATCAGTGAGTCGAAAATTTGGTCTAGCGGGACCTACAATGAGCAGTTCTTC.

V is TRBV18 and J is TRBJ2-7, with 9 bases fitting TRBD1. Trimming took 10 bases from V and 3 from J; bases not matched to a gene: 22. Germline V gives CDR1 KGHSH, CDR2 LQKENI. CDR3 length: 18 amino acids. CDR3 amino acids: CATSKATTQGQGNYEQYF. In DNA form, the CDR3 reads TGTGCCACTTCCAAAGCTACCACGCAGGGACAGGGTAACTACGAGCAGTACTTC.